This T cell receptor (beta chain) is from a study of shared clonotypes between healthy human individuals. Study outcomes and limitations: Relative to their counterparts shared across all four donors, non-shared clonotypes exhibited diminished generation probabilities.

In the source study's methods: ImmunoSEQ sequences covered only the junction and lacked quality scores; filtering therefore differed. The data were produced by immunoSEQ multiplex PCR, yet TCRdb's version contains in-frame clones alone and is incomplete. Clonal size and the V and J genes are those of that table, whereas D and trimming came from the DNA. The sample records more than 2,000,000 clones, 90% to 95% being singletons. Points on this clone: Antigen unknown.

Trimming took 4 bases from V and 0 from J, leaving 10 bases between them. Germline CDR1 reads SGHTA; CDR2 reads FQGNSA. The CDR3 has 15 residues. The origin of this receptor is a man aged 18 to 30 in good health. Some clones in this sample may be carry-over from other donors' samples. Sequenced: naive CD4+ T cells from PBMCs. Described subset: CD45RA+ positively selected. V usage is TRBV7-2 and J usage is TRBJ2-4; D call uncertain. This CDR3 reads CASSSTWIAKNIQYF. The CDR3 region has the DNA TGTGCCAGCAGCTCGACTTGGATAGCCAAAAACATTCAGTACTTC. Drawing the rest from reference TRBV7-2 and TRBJ2-4, the complete variable domain is GAGVSQSPSNKVTEKGKDVELRCDPISGHTALYWYRQSLGQGLEFLIYFQGNSAPDKSGLPSDRFSAERTGGSVSTLTIQRTQQEDSAVYLCASSSTWIAKNIQYFGAGTRLSVL.